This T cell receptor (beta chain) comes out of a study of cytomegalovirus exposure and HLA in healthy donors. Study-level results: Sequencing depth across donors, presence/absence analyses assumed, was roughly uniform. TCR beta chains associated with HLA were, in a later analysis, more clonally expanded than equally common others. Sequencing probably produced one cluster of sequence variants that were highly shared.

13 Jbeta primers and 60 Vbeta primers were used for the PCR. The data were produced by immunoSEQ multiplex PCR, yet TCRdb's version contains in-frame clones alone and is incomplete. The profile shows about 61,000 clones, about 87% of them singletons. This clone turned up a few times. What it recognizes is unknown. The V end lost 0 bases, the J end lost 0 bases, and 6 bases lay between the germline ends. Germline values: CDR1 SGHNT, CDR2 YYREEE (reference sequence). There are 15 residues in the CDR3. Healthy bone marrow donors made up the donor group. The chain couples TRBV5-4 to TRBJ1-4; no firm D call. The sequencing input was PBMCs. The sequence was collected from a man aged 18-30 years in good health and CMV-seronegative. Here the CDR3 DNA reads TGTGCCAGCAGCTTGGGTCAAACAACTAATGAAAAACTGTTTTTT. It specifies CASSLGQTTNEKLFF.